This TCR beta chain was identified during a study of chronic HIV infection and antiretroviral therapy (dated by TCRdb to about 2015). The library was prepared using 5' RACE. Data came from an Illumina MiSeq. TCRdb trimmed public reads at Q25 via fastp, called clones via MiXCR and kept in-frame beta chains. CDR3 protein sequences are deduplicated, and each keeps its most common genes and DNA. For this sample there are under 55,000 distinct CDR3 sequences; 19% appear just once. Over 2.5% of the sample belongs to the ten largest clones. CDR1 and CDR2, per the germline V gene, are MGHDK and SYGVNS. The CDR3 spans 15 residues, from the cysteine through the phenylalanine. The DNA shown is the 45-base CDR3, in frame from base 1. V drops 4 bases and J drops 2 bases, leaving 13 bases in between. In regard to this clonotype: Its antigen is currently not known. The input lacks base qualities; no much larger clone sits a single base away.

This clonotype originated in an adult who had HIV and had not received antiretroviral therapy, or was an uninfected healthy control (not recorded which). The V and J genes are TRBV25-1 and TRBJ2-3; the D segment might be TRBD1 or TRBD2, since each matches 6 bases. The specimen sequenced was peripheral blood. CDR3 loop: CASSVGGRLTDTQYF. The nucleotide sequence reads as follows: TGTGCCAGCAGTGTAGGGGGGAGACTCACAGATACGCAGTATTTT. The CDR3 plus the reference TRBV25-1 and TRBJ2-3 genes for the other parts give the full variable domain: EADIYQTPRYLVIGTGKKITLECSQTMGHDKMYWYQQDPGMELHLIHYSYGVNSTEKGDLSSESTVSRIRTEHFPLTLESARPSHTSQYLCASSVGGRLTDTQYFGPGTRLTVL.